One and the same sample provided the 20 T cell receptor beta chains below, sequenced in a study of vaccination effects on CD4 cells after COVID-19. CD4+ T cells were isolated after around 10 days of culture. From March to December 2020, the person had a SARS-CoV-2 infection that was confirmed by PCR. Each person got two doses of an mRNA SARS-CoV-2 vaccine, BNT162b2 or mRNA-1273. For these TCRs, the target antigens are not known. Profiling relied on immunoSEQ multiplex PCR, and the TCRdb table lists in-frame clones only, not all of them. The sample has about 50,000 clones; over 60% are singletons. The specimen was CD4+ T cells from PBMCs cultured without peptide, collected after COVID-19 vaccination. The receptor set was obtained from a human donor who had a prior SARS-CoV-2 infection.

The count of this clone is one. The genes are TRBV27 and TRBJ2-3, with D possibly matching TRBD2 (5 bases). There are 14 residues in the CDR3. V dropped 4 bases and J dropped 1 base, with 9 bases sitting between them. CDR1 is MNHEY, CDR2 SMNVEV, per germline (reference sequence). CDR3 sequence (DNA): TGTGCCAGCAGTTACCCCGGGGGCACAGATACGCAGTATTTT. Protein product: CASSYPGGTDTQYF.

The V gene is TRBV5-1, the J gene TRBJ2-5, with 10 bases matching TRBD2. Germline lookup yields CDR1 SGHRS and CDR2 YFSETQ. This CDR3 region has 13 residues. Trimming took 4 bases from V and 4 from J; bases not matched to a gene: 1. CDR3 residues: CASSRLAGETQYF. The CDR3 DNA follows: TGCGCCAGCAGCAGACTAGCGGGAGAGACCCAGTACTTC.

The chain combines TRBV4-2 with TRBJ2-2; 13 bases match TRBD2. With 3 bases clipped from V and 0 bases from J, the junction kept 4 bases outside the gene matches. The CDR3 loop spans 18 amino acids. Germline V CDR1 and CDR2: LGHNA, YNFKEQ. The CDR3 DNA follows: TGTGCCAGCAGCCAGGGGACTAGCGGGAACGCGAACACCGGGGAGCTGTTTTTT. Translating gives CASSQGTSGNANTGELFF.

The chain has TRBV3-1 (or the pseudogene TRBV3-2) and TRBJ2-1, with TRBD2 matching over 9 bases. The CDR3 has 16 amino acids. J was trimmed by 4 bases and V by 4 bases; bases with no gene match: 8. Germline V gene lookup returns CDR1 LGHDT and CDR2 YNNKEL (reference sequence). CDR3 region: CASSRVAGEIYNEQFF. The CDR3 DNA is TGTGCCAGCAGCCGGGTAGCGGGGGAGATATACAATGAGCAGTTCTTC.

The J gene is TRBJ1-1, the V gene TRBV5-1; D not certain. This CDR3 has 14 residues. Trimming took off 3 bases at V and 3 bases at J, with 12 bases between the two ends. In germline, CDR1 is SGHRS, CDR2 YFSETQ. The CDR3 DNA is TGCGCCAGCAGCTCACATTCACGGGACACTGAAGCTTTCTTT. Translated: CASSSHSRDTEAFF.

CDR3 residues: CASFRYEQGGQGTF. DNA for the CDR3: TGTGCCAGTTTCCGATATGAACAGGGTGGTCAAGGCACCTTC. The V gene is TRBV2, the J gene TRBJ1-2, with TRBD1 as a possible D gene (6 bases). V shed 9 bases and J shed 13 bases, with 27 bases lying between them. The CDR3 extends over 14 amino acids. Germline CDR1 reads SNHLY; CDR2 reads FYNNEI.

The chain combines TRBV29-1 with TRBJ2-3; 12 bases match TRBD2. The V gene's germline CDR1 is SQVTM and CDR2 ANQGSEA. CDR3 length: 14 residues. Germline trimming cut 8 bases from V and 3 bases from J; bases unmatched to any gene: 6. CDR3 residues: CSSTGLAGTDTQYF. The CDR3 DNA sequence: TGCAGCTCTACGGGACTAGCGGGTACAGATACGCAGTATTTT.

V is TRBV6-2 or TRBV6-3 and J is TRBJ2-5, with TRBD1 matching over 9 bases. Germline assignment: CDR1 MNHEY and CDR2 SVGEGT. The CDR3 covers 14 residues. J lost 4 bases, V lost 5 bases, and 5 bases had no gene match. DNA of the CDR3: TGTGCCAGCAGTACACGGACAGGGGTAGAGACCCAGTACTTC. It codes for CASSTRTGVETQYF.

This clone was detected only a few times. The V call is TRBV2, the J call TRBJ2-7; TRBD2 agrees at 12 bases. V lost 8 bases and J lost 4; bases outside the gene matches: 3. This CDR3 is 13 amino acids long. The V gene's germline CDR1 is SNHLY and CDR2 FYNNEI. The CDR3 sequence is CASGLAGRYEQYF. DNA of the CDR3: TGTGCCAGCGGACTAGCGGGACGGTACGAGCAGTACTTC.

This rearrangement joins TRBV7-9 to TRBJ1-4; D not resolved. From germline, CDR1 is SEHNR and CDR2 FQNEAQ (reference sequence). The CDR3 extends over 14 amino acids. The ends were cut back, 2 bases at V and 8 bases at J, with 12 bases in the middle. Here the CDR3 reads CASSLNSWREKLFF. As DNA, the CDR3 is TGTGCCAGCAGCTTAAATAGCTGGAGGGAAAAACTGTTTTTT.

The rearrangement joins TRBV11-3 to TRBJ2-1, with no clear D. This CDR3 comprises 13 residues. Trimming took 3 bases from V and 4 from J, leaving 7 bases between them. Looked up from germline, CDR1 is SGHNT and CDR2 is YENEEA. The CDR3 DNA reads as TGTGCCAGCAGCTTCTTGGGATACAATGAGCAGTTCTTC. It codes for CASSFLGYNEQFF.

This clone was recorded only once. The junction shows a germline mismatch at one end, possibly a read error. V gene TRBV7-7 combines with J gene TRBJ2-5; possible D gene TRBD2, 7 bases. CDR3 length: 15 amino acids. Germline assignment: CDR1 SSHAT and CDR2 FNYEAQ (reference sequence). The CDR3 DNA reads TGTGCTAGCACTCGTTCCGGGGGGCTCGGAGAGACCCAGTACTTC. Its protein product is CASTRSGGLGETQYF.

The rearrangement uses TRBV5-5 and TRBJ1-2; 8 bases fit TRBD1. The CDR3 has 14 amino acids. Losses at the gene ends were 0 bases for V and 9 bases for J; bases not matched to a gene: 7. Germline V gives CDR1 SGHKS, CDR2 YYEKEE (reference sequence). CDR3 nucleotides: TGTGCCAGCAGCTTGGAGGCAGGGGGCATGAGCTACACCTTC. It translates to CASSLEAGGMSYTF.

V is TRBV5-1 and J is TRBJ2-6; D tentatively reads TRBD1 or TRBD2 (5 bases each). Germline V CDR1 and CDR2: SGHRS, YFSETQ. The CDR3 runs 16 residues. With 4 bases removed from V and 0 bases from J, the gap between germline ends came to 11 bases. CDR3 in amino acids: CASSGDVSSGANVLTF. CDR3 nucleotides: TGCGCCAGCAGCGGGGACGTTAGCTCTGGGGCCAACGTCCTGACTTTC. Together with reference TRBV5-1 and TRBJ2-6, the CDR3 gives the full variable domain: KAGVTQTPRYLIKTRGQQVTLSCSPISGHRSVSWYQQTPGQGLQFLFEYFSETQRNKGNFPGRFSGRQFSNSRSEMNVSTLELGDSALYLCASSGDVSSGANVLTFGAGSRLTVL.

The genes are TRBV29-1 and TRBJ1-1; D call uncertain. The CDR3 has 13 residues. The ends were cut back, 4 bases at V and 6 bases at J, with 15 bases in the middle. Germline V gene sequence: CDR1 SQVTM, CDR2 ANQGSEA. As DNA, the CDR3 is TGCAGCGTTGCGGGGAGGAGTAGGCCTGAAGCTTTCTTT. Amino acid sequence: CSVAGRSRPEAFF.

The CDR3 here is CASGLVIRGSARELFF. DNA of the CDR3: TGTGCTAGTGGTTTGGTAATCAGGGGCTCCGCCCGGGAGCTGTTTTTT. The gene calls are TRBV12-5 and TRBJ2-2; D may be TRBD1 (6 bases). The CDR3 consists of 16 residues. V was shortened by 0 bases and J by 9 bases, with 17 bases between the two germline ends. From germline, CDR1 is LGHNT and CDR2 FRNRAP.

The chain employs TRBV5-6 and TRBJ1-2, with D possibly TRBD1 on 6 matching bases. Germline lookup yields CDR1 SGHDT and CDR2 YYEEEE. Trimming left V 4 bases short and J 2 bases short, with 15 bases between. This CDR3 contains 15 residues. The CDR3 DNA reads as TGTGCCAGCAGCCTCCAGTTCAGGGGCAACTATGGCTACACCTTC. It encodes CASSLQFRGNYGYTF.

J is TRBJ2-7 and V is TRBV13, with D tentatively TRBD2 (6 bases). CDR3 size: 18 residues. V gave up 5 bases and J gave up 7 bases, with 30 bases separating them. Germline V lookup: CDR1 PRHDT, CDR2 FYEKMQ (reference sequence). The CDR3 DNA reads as TGTGCCAGCAGCCACAGTGGGGACTGGCTGGGCGGTCGGGGGGAGCAGTACTTC. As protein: CASSHSGDWLGGRGEQYF.

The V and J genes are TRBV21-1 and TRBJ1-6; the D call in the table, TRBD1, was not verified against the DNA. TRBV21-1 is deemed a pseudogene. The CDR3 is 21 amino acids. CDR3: CASSRNQINRDREFYNSPLHF. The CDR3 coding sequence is TGTGCCAGCAGCAGGAACCAAATAAACCGGGACAGGGAATTTTATAATTCACCCCTCCACTTT.

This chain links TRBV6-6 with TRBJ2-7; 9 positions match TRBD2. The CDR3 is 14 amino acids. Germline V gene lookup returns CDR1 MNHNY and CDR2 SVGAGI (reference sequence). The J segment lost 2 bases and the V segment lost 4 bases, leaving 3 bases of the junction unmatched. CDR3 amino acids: CASSLTSGAYEQYF. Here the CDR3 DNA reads TGTGCCAGCAGTTTGACTAGCGGTGCCTACGAGCAGTACTTC.